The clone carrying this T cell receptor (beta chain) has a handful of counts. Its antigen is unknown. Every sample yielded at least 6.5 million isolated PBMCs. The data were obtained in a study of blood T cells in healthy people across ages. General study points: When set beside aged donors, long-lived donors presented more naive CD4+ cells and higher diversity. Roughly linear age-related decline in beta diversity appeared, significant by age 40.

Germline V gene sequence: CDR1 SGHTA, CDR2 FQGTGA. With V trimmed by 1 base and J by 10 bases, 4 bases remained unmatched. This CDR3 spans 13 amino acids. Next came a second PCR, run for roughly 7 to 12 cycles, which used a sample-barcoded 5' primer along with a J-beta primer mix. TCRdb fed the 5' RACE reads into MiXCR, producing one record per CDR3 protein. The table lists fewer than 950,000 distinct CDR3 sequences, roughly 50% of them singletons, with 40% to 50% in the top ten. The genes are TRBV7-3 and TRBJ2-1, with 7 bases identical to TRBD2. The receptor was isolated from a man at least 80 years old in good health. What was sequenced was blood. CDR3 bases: TGTGCCAGCAGCTTAAATTTGGGGGGGGAGCAGTTCTTC. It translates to CASSLNLGGEQFF.